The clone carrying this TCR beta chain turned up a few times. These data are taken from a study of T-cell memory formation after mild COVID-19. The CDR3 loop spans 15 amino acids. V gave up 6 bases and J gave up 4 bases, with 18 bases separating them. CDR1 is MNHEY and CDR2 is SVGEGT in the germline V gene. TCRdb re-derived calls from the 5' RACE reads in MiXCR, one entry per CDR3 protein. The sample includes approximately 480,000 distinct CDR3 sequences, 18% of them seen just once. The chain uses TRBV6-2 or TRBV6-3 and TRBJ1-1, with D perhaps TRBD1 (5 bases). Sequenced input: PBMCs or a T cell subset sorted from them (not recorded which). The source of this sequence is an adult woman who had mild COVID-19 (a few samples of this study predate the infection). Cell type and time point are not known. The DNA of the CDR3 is TGTGCCAGCAGAACCACGGCAGGGTCGGTCACTGAAGCTTTCTTT. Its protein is CASRTTAGSVTEAFF.